This T cell receptor (beta chain) came from a study of T cells in Graves' hyperthyroidism and ophthalmopathy. Those with hyperthyroidism were 18 to 65 years old, newly diagnosed, and ill for under 2 months. This CDR3 has 17 amino acids. Trimming pared 3 bases from V and 3 bases from J, leaving 20 bases between. Germline-derived CDR1 and CDR2 are MNHNS and SASEGT. Amplified TCR beta CDR3 regions derived from RNA transcripts. Researchers ran a first-round RT-PCR on the TCR CDR3 using the HTBI primer set. TCRdb ran MiXCR on the multiplex PCR reads and lists one entry per CDR3 protein. The data contain more than 650,000 distinct CDR3 sequences, 14% of them singletons.

The TCR comes from a woman in her late teens or twenties with Graves' hyperthyroidism. The sequencing sample was made of blood. The gene calls are TRBV6-1 and TRBJ2-5; tentatively, D is TRBD1 (6 bases). The CDR3 reads CASSEWAIQGSKETQYF. Written as DNA, the CDR3 is TGTGCCAGCAGTGAGTGGGCCATTCAGGGGTCCAAAGAGACCCAGTACTTC.